The present T cell receptor beta chain was sequenced within a study of CD8+CD57+ T cells in acquired aplastic anemia. Study-wide findings and caveats: Almost 30 CD8+ CDR3 sequences occurred in both the patients and the controls.

The authors sequenced patients whose flow cytometry had shown CD8+CD57+ cell expansion. Investigators profiled TCR beta VDJ and CDR3 from genomic DNA template. Each CDR3 protein is one row after TCRdb ran MiXCR on the reads. The table shows 150,000 to 200,000 distinct CDR3 sequences, with around half occurring only once. This clonotype has a count of ten or more. Its antigen is unidentified. Trimming cost V 5 bases and J 1 base, with 8 bases left between them. Germline loops: CDR1 SGHVS, CDR2 FQNEAQ. The CDR3 length is 13 residues. The TCR sequence derives from a human donor with aplastic anemia. The chain has TRBV7-8 and TRBJ1-1; D remains ambiguous. Sample: sorted CD4+, CD8+, or CD8+CD57+ T cells (not recorded which) from PBMCs. The DNA for the CDR3 is TGTGCCAGCAGCCCGACGGGGAACACTGAAGCTTTCTTT. Residues: CASSPTGNTEAFF.